These T cell receptor beta chains were read from a single sample in a study of molecular identifiers for immune sequencing clone quantification. From the PCR reads, TCRdb called clonotypes with MiXCR, one entry per CDR3 protein. There are over 550,000 distinct CDR3 sequences in the sample; around 25% occur only once, and 0.7% to 0.95% lies in the top ten. Sequencing input: naive CD8+ T cells from blood, with Jurkat cell RNA spiked in. The receptors come from a human donor in good health. Some libraries in this study had Jurkat cell RNA spiked in. The CDR3 runs from the conserved cysteine through the conserved F or W. A D gene is named only where the DNA matches it firmly. The size of a clone is reported for some rows only, either as once, few or many, or as a class for expanded clones.

CDR3	DNA	D	J	size	V
CASRRQGNTEAFF	TGTGCCAGCAGAAGACAGGGGAACACTGAAGCTTTCTTT	TRBD1	TRBJ1-1	few	TRBV6-2/TRBV6-3
CASSPGTPVAKAFF	TGTGCCAGCAGCCCCGGCACCCCCGTTGCCAAAGCTTTCTTT	.	TRBJ1-1	many	TRBV7-2
CASSVAGGNTGELFF	TGTGCCAGCAGCGTAGCCGGGGGAAACACCGGGGAGCTGTTTTTT	.	TRBJ2-2	.	TRBV9
CSARVYEAGQGNSPLHF	TGCAGTGCTAGAGTTTACGAGGCGGGACAGGGGAATTCACCCCTCCACTTT	TRBD1	TRBJ1-6	.	TRBV20-1
CASSGQSNEKLFF	TGTGCCAGCAGTGGACAGTCTAATGAAAAACTGTTTTTT	.	TRBJ1-4	many	TRBV27
CASSTGGQETQYF	TGTGCCAGCAGCACAGGGGGCCAAGAGACCCAGTACTTC	TRBD1	TRBJ2-5	many	TRBV7-6
CASSTLSGRASRTDTQYF	TGTGCCAGTAGTACGCTCAGCGGGAGGGCCTCTCGCACAGATACGCAGTATTTT	TRBD2	TRBJ2-3	.	TRBV19
CSVSVSFPSYEQYF	TGCAGCGTTAGTGTCAGCTTTCCATCCTACGAGCAGTACTTC	.	TRBJ2-7	.	TRBV29-1
CASSQGFSGRASGEQYF	TGTGCCAGCAGCCAAGGTTTTAGCGGGAGGGCATCGGGAGAGCAGTACTTC	TRBD2	TRBJ2-7	few	TRBV14
CAWSDGRLLSYEQYF	TGTGCCTGGAGTGATGGGCGGTTGCTCTCCTACGAGCAGTACTTC	.	TRBJ2-7	few	TRBV30
CASSYGTSWVQYF	TGTGCCAGCAGTTACGGGACTAGCTGGGTGCAGTACTTC	TRBD2	TRBJ2-7	.	TRBV6-2/TRBV6-3
CASSEAWYEQYF	TGTGCCAGCAGTGAAGCTTGGTACGAGCAGTACTTC	.	TRBJ2-7	many	TRBV6-1
CASRSGTGTEAFF	TGTGCCAGCAGGTCCGGGACAGGCACTGAAGCTTTCTTT	TRBD1	TRBJ1-1	many	TRBV7-6
CASSSQGQGTDTQYF	TGTGCCAGCAGTTCTCAGGGACAGGGTACAGATACGCAGTATTTT	TRBD1	TRBJ2-3	.	TRBV6-4
CASSLLAGAFSGNTIYF	TGTGCCAGCAGCCTCCTGGCGGGGGCCTTCTCTGGAAACACCATATATTTT	.	TRBJ1-3	few	TRBV7-2
CASSIAGTGNEKLFF	TGTGCCAGCAGCATAGCCGGGACAGGGAATGAAAAACTGTTTTTT	TRBD1	TRBJ1-4	few	TRBV13
CASRDRGGEAFF	TGTGCCAGCAGGGATAGGGGGGGTGAAGCTTTCTTT	.	TRBJ1-1	many	TRBV5-5
CATSPVISTDTQYF	TGTGCCACCAGCCCCGTTATCAGCACAGATACGCAGTATTTT	.	TRBJ2-3	few	TRBV15
CASSPTDGYGYTF	TGTGCCAGCAGCCCTACGGACGGCTATGGCTACACCTTC	.	TRBJ1-2	many	TRBV14
CSVLSGRGYEQYF	TGCAGCGTTCTCTCCGGCAGGGGGTACGAGCAGTACTTC	TRBD1	TRBJ2-7	many	TRBV29-1
CASSLGDTGGNSPLHF	TGTGCCAGCAGCTTAGGAGATACAGGGGGTAATTCACCCCTCCACTTT	TRBD1	TRBJ1-6	.	TRBV7-9
CASSQDLGQAYGYTF	TGCGCCAGCAGCCAAGATCTGGGACAGGCCTATGGCTACACCTTC	TRBD1	TRBJ1-2	many	TRBV4-3
CASTPIGASGNTIYF	TGTGCCAGTACCCCAATAGGAGCTTCTGGAAACACCATATATTTT	.	TRBJ1-3	.	TRBV19
CASSLAGSTSGELFF	TGTGCCAGCAGCTTAGCAGGGAGTACATCCGGGGAGCTGTTTTTT	.	TRBJ2-2	.	TRBV7-6
CASMDFGTEAFF	TGTGCCAGCATGGATTTTGGGACTGAAGCTTTCTTT	.	TRBJ1-1	many	TRBV2
CASSQTEYIEQYF	TGTGCCAGCAGTCAGACAGAATATATCGAGCAGTACTTC	.	TRBJ2-7	few	TRBV6-5
CASSQETSEQYF	TGTGCCAGCAGCCAAGAAACATCCGAGCAGTACTTC	.	TRBJ2-7	few	TRBV14
CASSQTGTINEKLFF	TGTGCCAGCAGCCAAACCGGGACGATTAATGAAAAACTGTTTTTT	.	TRBJ1-4	few	TRBV5-6
CSVEGDTQYF	TGCAGCGTTGAGGGAGATACGCAGTATTTT	.	TRBJ2-3	many	TRBV29-1
CSAAQGPEAFF	TGCAGTGCCGCACAGGGGCCTGAAGCTTTCTTT	TRBD1	TRBJ1-1	few	TRBV20-1
CASSPTQTGYEQYF	TGTGCCAGCAGTCCGACCCAAACAGGGTACGAGCAGTACTTC	.	TRBJ2-7	few	TRBV27
CSAITRDRSYDEQFF	TGCAGTGCTATAACCCGGGACCGATCGTACGATGAGCAGTTCTTC	.	TRBJ2-1	.	TRBV20-1
CARSQAGGRDNEQFF	TGCGCCAGAAGCCAGGCTGGCGGGAGAGATAATGAGCAGTTCTTC	TRBD2	TRBJ2-1	.	TRBV4-1
CASSYLAGGSLGGELFF	TGTGCCAGCAGTTACTTGGCGGGAGGGTCCCTCGGCGGGGAGCTGTTTTTT	TRBD2	TRBJ2-2	.	TRBV6-5
CASSPYQLAGVGYQETQYF	TGTGCCAGCAGCCCCTATCAACTAGCGGGAGTAGGGTACCAAGAGACCCAGTACTTC	TRBD2	TRBJ2-5	many	TRBV5-4
CSAQDQNTEAFF	TGCAGTGCTCAGGACCAGAACACTGAAGCTTTCTTT	.	TRBJ1-1	few	TRBV20-1
CSAGGGTSVAYNEQFF	TGCAGTGCTGGGGGGGGGACTAGCGTGGCCTACAATGAGCAGTTCTTC	TRBD2	TRBJ2-1	few	TRBV20-1
CAWNQGSSSYNEQFF	TGTGCCTGGAACCAGGGATCGAGCTCCTACAATGAGCAGTTCTTC	.	TRBJ2-1	.	TRBV30
CATSIGEWVPQHF	TGTGCCACCAGCATTGGAGAATGGGTGCCCCAGCATTTT	.	TRBJ1-5	many	TRBV15
CASSSLDGGKPREQYF	TGTGCCAGCAGTTCGTTAGACGGGGGCAAGCCCAGAGAGCAGTACTTC	.	TRBJ2-7	few	TRBV2
CSVVPGIDTEAFF	TGCAGCGTTGTTCCAGGCATTGACACTGAAGCTTTCTTT	.	TRBJ1-1	few	TRBV29-1
CASTSVDSGRYKGTDTQYF	TGTGCCAGCACCTCTGTTGACAGCGGGAGGTATAAGGGCACAGATACGCAGTATTTT	TRBD2	TRBJ2-3	.	TRBV13
CASSTGTDFRETQYF	TGTGCCAGCAGCACCGGGACAGATTTTCGAGAGACCCAGTACTTC	TRBD1	TRBJ2-5	many	TRBV9
CASSLESYGELFF	TGTGCCAGCAGCTTAGAATCCTATGGGGAGCTGTTTTTT	.	TRBJ2-2	many	TRBV11-3
CASSYTAGPGHFSTDTQYF	TGTGCCAGCAGTTACACCGCCGGCCCGGGACACTTTAGCACAGATACGCAGTATTTT	.	TRBJ2-3	many	TRBV6-5
CASSQADRGHYEQYF	TGCGCCAGCAGCCAGGCGGACAGGGGCCACTACGAGCAGTACTTC	TRBD1	TRBJ2-7	.	TRBV4-1
CASSLTGTSDTEAFF	TGTGCCAGCAGCTTAACCGGGACATCTGACACTGAAGCTTTCTTT	.	TRBJ1-1	many	TRBV9
CASSQVTGSSQPQHF	TGCGCCAGCAGCCAAGTTACAGGGAGTAGTCAGCCCCAGCATTTT	.	TRBJ1-5	many	TRBV4-1
CASSQEGGTSYNEQFF	TGTGCCAGCAGCCAAGAAGGGGGGACCTCCTACAATGAGCAGTTCTTC	.	TRBJ2-1	few	TRBV3-1
CASSHNRADLKGTDTQYF	TGTGCCAGCAGCCACAATCGAGCCGACCTCAAAGGGACAGATACGCAGTATTTT	.	TRBJ2-3	many	TRBV7-9
CASSLPGQGYYEQYF	TGTGCCAGCAGCCTTCCGGGACAGGGGTACTACGAGCAGTACTTC	TRBD1	TRBJ2-7	many	TRBV12-3/TRBV12-4
CASSLLTGDESTDTQYF	TGTGCCAGCAGCTTGTTGACAGGGGATGAATCAACAGATACGCAGTATTTT	TRBD1	TRBJ2-3	many	TRBV7-9
CASSPDGPGTGELFF	TGCGCCAGCAGCCCAGATGGGCCCGGCACCGGGGAGCTGTTTTTT	.	TRBJ2-2	many	TRBV4-3
CASSWTIPMNEQFF	TGTGCCAGCAGTTGGACTATCCCGATGAATGAGCAGTTCTTC	.	TRBJ2-1	few	TRBV12-3/TRBV12-4
CASSNTGQGTRSNQPQHF	TGTGCCAGCAGCAATACGGGACAGGGTACGAGAAGCAATCAGCCCCAGCATTTT	.	TRBJ1-5	.	TRBV21-1